This T cell receptor (beta chain) was recovered during a study of cytomegalovirus exposure and HLA in healthy donors. Use of 60 Vbeta and 13 Jbeta primers characterized the PCR. Sequencing was performed with immunoSEQ multiplex PCR; in TCRdb, only in-frame clones are kept and a portion is missing. Here the sample spans roughly 99,000 clones, 60% to 75% being singletons. V shed 6 bases and J shed 5 bases, with 8 bases lying between them. Germline loops: CDR1 MNHEY, CDR2 SMNVEV (reference sequence). The CDR3 is made up of 12 amino acids. This sequence was found in a young man in good health and CMV-seronegative. Sequenced: PBMCs. The chain is built from TRBV27 and TRBJ1-5; D unresolved. The CDR3 nucleotides read TGTGCCAGCAGCCCAGGTCATCAGCCCCAGCATTTT. Protein: CASSPGHQPQHF.